The source of this T cell receptor (beta chain) is a study of Ad26.COV2.S vaccination and SARS-CoV-2 variants. Sequenced by immunoSEQ multiplex PCR; TCRdb stores in-frame clones only, minus some. Altogether 450,000 to 550,000 clones are present, about 89% being singletons, with the ten largest covering 1.7%. Noted treatment: about 20 received Ad26.COV2.S at low or high dose, single or two shots; five or six received placebo; per-sample allocation not given. Sampling happened 63 days after the first vaccine or placebo injection. An Ad26 vector was used to express Wuhan-strain SARS-CoV-2 spike as the vaccine. Study-wide points: TCR breadth and depth analyses may have underestimated total T cell responses.

This clone was counted once. What it binds is unknown. Germline CDR1 LGHNA, CDR2 YSLEER. CDR3 length: 15 amino acids. With 0 bases removed from V and 5 bases from J, the gap between germline ends came to 11 bases. The sample here was peripheral blood, taken in a trial of Ad26.COV2.S vaccine versus placebo. The receptor was isolated from a person aged 18 to 65 who received the Ad26.COV2.S COVID-19 vaccine or a placebo. The rearrangement joins TRBV4-3 to TRBJ1-5, with D uncertain. The CDR3 coding sequence is TGCGCCAGCAGCCAAGAGTTCCTCAAGGATCAGCCCCAGCATTTT. Translating it yields CASSQEFLKDQPQHF.